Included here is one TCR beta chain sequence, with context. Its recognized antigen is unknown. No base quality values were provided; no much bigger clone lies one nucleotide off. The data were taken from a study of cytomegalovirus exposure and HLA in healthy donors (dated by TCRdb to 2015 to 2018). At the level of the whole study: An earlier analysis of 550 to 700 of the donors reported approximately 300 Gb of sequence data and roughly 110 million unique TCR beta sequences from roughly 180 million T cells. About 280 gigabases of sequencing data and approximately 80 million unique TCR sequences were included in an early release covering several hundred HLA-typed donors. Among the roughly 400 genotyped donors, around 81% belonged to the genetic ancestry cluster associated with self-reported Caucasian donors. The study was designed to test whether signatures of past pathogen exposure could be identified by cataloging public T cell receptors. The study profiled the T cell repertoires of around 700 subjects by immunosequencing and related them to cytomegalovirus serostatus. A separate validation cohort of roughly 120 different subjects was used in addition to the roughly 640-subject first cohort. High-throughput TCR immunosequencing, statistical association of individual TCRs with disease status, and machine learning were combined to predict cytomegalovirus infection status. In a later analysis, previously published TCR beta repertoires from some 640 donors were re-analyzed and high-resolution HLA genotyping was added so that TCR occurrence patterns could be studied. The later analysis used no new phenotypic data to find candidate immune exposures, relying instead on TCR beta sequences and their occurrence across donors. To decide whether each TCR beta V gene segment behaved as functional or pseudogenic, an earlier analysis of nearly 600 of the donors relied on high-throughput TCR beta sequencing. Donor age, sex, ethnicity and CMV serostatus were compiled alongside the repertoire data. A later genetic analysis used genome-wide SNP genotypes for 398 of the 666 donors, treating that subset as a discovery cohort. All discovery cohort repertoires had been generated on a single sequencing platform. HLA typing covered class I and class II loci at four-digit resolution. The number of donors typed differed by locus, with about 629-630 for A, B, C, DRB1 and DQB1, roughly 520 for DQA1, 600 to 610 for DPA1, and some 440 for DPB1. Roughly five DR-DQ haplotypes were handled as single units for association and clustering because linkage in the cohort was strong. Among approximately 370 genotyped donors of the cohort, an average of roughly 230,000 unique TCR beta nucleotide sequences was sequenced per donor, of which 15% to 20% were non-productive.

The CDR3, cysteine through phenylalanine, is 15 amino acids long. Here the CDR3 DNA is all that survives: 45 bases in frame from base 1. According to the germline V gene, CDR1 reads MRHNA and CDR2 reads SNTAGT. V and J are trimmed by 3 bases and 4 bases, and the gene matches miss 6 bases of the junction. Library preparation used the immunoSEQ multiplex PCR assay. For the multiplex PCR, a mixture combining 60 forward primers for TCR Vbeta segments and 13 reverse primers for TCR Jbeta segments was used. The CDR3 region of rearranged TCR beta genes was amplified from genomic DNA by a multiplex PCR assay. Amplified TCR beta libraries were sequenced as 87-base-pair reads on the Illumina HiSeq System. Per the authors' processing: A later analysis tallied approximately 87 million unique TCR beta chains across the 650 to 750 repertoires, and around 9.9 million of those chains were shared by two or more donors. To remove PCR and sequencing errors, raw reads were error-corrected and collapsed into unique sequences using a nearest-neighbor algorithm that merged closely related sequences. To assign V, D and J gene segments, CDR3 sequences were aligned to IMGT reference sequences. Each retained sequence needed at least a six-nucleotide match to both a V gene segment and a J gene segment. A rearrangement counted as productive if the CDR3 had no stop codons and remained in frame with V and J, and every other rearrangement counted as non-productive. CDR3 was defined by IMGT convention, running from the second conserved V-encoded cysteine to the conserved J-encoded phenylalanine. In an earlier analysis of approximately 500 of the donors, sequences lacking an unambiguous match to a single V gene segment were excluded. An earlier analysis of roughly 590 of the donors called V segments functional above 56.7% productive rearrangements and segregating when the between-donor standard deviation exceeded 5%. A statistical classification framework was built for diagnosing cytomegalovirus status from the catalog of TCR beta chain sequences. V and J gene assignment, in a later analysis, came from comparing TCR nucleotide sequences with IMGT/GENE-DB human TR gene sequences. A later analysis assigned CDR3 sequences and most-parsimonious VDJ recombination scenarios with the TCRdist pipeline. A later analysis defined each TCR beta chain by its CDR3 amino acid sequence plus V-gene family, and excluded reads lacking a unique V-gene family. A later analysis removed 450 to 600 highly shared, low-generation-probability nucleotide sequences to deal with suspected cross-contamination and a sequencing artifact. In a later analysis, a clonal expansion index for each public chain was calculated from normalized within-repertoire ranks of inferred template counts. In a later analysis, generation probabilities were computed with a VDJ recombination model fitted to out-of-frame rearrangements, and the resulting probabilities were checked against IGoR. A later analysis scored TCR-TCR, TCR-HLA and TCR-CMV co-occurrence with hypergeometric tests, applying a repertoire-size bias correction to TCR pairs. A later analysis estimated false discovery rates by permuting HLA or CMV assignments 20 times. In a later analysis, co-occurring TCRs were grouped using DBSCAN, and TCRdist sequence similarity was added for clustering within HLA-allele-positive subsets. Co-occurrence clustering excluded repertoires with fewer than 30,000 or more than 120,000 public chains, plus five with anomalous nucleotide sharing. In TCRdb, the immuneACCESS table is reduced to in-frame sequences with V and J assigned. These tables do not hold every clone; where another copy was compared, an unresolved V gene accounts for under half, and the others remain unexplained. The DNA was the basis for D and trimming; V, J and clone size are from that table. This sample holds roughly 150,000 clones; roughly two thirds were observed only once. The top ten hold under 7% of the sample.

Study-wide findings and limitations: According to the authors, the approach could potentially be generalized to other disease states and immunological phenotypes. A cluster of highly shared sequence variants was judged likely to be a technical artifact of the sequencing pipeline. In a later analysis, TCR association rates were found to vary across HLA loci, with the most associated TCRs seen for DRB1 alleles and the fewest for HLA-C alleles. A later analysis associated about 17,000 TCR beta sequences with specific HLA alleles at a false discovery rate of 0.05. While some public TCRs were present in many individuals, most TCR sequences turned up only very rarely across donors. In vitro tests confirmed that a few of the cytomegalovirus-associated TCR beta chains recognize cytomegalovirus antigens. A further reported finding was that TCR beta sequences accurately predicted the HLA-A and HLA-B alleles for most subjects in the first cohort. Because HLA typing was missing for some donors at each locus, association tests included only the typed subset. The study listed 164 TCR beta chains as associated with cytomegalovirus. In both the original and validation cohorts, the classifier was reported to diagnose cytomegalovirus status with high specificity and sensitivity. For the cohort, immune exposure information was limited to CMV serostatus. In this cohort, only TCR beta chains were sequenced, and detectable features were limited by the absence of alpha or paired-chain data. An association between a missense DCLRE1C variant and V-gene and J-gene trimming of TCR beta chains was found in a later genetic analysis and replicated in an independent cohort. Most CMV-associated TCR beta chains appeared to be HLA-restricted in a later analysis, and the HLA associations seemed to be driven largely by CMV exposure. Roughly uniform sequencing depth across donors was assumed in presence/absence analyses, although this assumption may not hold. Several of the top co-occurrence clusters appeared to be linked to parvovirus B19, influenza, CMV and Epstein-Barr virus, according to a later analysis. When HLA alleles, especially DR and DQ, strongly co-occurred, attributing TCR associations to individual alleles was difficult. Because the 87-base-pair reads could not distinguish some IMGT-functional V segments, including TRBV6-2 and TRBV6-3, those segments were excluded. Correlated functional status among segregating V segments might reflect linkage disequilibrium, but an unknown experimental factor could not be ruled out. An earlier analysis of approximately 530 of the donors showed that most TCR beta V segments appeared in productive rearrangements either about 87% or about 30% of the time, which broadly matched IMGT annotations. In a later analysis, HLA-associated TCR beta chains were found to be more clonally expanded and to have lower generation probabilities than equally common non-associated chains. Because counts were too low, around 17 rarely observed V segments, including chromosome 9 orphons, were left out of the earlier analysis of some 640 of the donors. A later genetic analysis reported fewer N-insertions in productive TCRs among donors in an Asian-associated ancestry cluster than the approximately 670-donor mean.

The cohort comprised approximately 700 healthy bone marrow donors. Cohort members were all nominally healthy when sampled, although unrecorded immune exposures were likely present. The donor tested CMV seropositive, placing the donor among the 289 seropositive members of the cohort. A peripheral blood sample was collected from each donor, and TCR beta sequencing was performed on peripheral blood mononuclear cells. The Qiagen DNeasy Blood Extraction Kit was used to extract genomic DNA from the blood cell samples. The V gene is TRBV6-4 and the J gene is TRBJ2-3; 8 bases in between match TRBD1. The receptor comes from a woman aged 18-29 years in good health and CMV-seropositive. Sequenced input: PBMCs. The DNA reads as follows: TGTGCCAGCAGTGAGGGACAGGAAGGGGCAGATACGCAGTATTTT. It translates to CASSEGQEGADTQYF.